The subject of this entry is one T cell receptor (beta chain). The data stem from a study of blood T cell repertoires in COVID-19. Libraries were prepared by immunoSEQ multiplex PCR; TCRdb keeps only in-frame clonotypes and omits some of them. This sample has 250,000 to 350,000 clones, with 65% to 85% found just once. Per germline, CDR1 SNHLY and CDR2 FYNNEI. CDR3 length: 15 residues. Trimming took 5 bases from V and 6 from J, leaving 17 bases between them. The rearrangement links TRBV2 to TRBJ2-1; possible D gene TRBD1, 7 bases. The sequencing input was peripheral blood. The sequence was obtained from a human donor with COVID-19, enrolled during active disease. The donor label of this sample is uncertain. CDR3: CASSYRGLGGNEQFF. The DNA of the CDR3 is TGTGCCAGCAGTTACAGGGGTTTGGGAGGCAATGAGCAGTTCTTC. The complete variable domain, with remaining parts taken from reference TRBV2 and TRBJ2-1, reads EPEVTQTPSHQVTQMGQEVILRCVPISNHLYFYWYRQILGQKVEFLVSFYNNEISEKSEIFDDQFSVERPDGSNFTLKIRSTKLEDSAMYFCASSYRGLGGNEQFFGPGTRLTVL.